These 32 T cell receptor beta chains share one sample of origin, sequenced in a study of CD8+ T cells in alopecia areata. Reverse transcribed after extraction, RNA yielded cDNA as the sequencing template. The repertoire was sequenced with immunoSEQ multiplex PCR; TCRdb's copy has only in-frame clones and lacks some. The sample lists about 130,000 clones; around 60% were seen once. The source was CD4+ T cells sorted from blood, collected at week 0. These receptors were taken from a human donor with alopecia areata.

This chain links TRBV11-1 with TRBJ1-2; D is unclear. The CDR3 extends over 12 amino acids. Per the germline V gene, CDR1 is SGHAT and CDR2 is FQDESV (reference sequence). Trimming pared 9 bases from V and 6 bases from J, leaving 14 bases between. The CDR3 sequence is CASSLGRDGYTF. The CDR3 DNA is TGTGCCAGTTCGTTAGGGAGAGATGGCTACACCTTC.

The chain employs TRBV9 and TRBJ1-1; tentative D call: TRBD1 (6 bases). V was cut by 0 bases and J by 5 bases, with 17 bases left in between. This CDR3 region has 16 residues. The germline V gene has CDR1 SGDLS and CDR2 YYNGEE. The CDR3 nucleotides are TGTGCCAGCAGCGTAGGCCCCGGGGGCTCCCATACTGAAGCTTTCTTT. It specifies CASSVGPGGSHTEAFF.

V and J are TRBV27 and TRBJ1-2; TRBD1 is a possible D gene (5 bases). The CDR3 totals 15 residues. Germline CDR1 MNHEY, CDR2 SMNVEV (reference sequence). V was shortened by 0 bases and J by 7 bases, with 15 bases between the two germline ends. The chain's CDR3 is CASSLSAWDVGGYTF. Written as DNA, the CDR3 is TGTGCCAGCAGTTTATCGGCCTGGGACGTGGGTGGCTACACCTTC.

The genes are TRBV7-9 and TRBJ1-5; D is undetermined. Germline CDR1 and CDR2: SEHNR and FQNEAQ (reference sequence). The CDR3 loop spans 16 amino acids. The V end lost 5 bases, the J end lost 2 bases, and 16 bases lay between the germline ends. This chain's CDR3 is CASSPMGYMGNQPQHF. In DNA form, the CDR3 reads TGTGCCAGCAGCCCGATGGGGTATATGGGCAATCAGCCCCAGCATTTT.

This chain joins TRBV25-1 and TRBJ2-3, with 8 bases lining up with TRBD2. Per the germline V gene, CDR1 is MGHDK and CDR2 is SYGVNS. Losses at the gene ends were 10 bases for V and 3 bases for J; bases not matched to a gene: 9. CDR3 length equals 14 residues. CDR3 in DNA: TGTGCCACCGGAGGGTCTAGCGGGACAGATACGCAGTATTTT. Translating it yields CATGGSSGTDTQYF. The full variable domain, with the rest looked up from reference TRBV25-1 and TRBJ2-3, is EADIYQTPRYLVIGTGKKITLECSQTMGHDKMYWYQQDPGMELHLIHYSYGVNSTEKGDLSSESTVSRIRTEHFPLTLESARPSHTSQYLCATGGSSGTDTQYFGPGTRLTVL.

The CDR3 loop reads CASSLTGDSGNTIYF. In nucleotides, the CDR3 is TGTGCCAGCTCACTGACAGGGGACTCTGGAAACACCATATATTTT. This rearrangement joins TRBV18 to TRBJ1-3, with 8 nucleotides matching TRBD1. J lost 0 bases, V lost 4 bases, and 2 bases had no gene match. The CDR3 loop spans 15 amino acids. Germline-derived CDR1 and CDR2 are KGHSH and LQKENI.

J is TRBJ1-1 and V is TRBV29-1; D may be TRBD1 (6 bases). Germline V CDR1 and CDR2: SQVTM, ANQGSEA. The CDR3 is 14 amino acids. The ends were cut back, 4 bases at V and 4 bases at J, with 16 bases in the middle. The DNA of the CDR3 is TGCAGCGTTGGGGGTTTTACAGGGTCCACTGAAGCTTTCTTT. It encodes CSVGGFTGSTEAFF.

CDR3 sequence (DNA): TGTGCCAGCGGGGACGGTCCCTACGAGCAGTACTTC. As protein: CASGDGPYEQYF. The V and J genes are TRBV6-1 and TRBJ2-7; D tentatively fits TRBD1 or TRBD2 (5 bases each). Looked up from germline, CDR1 is MNHNS and CDR2 is SASEGT. This CDR3 has 12 amino acids. Between the trimmed V and J ends, which lost 8 bases and 2 bases, there was a span of 10 bases.

The chain uses TRBV29-1 and TRBJ2-7; TRBD1 matches at 8 bases. This CDR3 region has 13 residues. The V segment lost 5 bases and the J segment 4 bases; nucleotides outside the gene matches: 7. Germline CDR1 is SQVTM and CDR2 is ANQGSEA. CDR3 protein: CSVRRDRSYEQYF. The CDR3 coding sequence is TGCAGCGTTAGACGGGACAGGTCTTACGAGCAGTACTTC.

The V gene is TRBV30, the J gene TRBJ2-7; 11 nucleotides match TRBD1. The CDR3 extends over 16 amino acids. The ends lost 0 bases at V and 2 bases at J; junction bases unmatched: 6. CDR1 is GTSNPN and CDR2 is SVGIG in the germline V gene (reference sequence). CDR3 DNA sequence: TGTGCCTGGAGTGTACAACCGGGACAGGGGGCCTACGAGCAGTACTTC. This encodes CAWSVQPGQGAYEQYF.

The CDR3 nucleotides are TGTGCCAGCAGCCAAGAGAATTCCGGGCCTGATGGCTACACCTTC. Amino acids: CASSQENSGPDGYTF. J is TRBJ1-2 and V is TRBV4-2; the D is unclear. This CDR3 contains 15 residues. V dropped 0 bases and J dropped 6 bases, with 14 bases sitting between them. The germline V gene has CDR1 LGHNA and CDR2 YNFKEQ.

The V call is TRBV30, the J call TRBJ2-5; the D is unclear. The CDR3 covers 10 residues. V lost 2 bases, J lost 6 bases, and 4 bases lay in between. CDR1 and CDR2 from the germline V gene are GTSNPN and SVGIG (reference sequence). The DNA for the CDR3 is TGTGCCTGGAGTTACCAGACCCAGTACTTC. This translates into CAWSYQTQYF.

The V and J genes are TRBV5-1 and TRBJ2-6; unclear D gene. The CDR3 has 14 amino acids. Germline CDR1 SGHRS, CDR2 YFSETQ. V was clipped by 5 bases and J by 4 bases, with 10 bases between them. This CDR3 is CASSPRSGANVLTF. CDR3 nucleotides: TGCGCCAGCAGTCCAAGGTCAGGGGCCAACGTCCTGACTTTC. Filled out from reference TRBV5-1 and TRBJ2-6, the complete variable domain reads KAGVTQTPRYLIKTRGQQVTLSCSPISGHRSVSWYQQTPGQGLQFLFEYFSETQRNKGNFPGRFSGRQFSNSRSEMNVSTLELGDSALYLCASSPRSGANVLTFGAGSRLTVL.

Only a few counts were recorded for this clone. The chain uses TRBV6-6 and TRBJ1-4, with a weak D call TRBD1 (6 bases). Germline CDR1 is MNHNY and CDR2 is SVGAGI (reference sequence). This CDR3 spans 13 amino acids. Between the trimmed V and J ends, which lost 9 bases and 8 bases, there was a span of 16 bases. The CDR3 DNA sequence: TGTGCCAGTACGGTGACAGGAGGCGAAAAACTGTTTTTT. Amino acids: CASTVTGGEKLFF.

This chain connects TRBV18 to TRBJ1-4, with a tentative D call TRBD1 (5 bases). The CDR3 sequence is 15 residues long. Looked up from germline, CDR1 is KGHSH and CDR2 is LQKENI. Trimming removed 3 bases from V and 3 bases from J, with 11 bases in between. The CDR3 sequence is CASSPGRHSNEKLFF. Here the CDR3 DNA reads TGTGCCAGCTCACCGGGACGTCATTCTAATGAAAAACTGTTTTTT.

The V call is TRBV4-1, the J call TRBJ2-2; 9 bases line up with TRBD1. Germline trimming cut 3 bases from V and 8 bases from J; bases unmatched to any gene: 10. The CDR3 extends over 16 amino acids. CDR1 and CDR2 (germline): MGHRA, YSYEKL. As DNA, the CDR3 is TGCGCCAGCAGCCATTTCTCCGGGACAGGGCAAGGGGAGCTGTTTTTT. Translated: CASSHFSGTGQGELFF.

CDR3 residues: CASKVEVNSYEQYF. DNA for the CDR3: TGTGCCAGCAAGGTTGAGGTTAACTCCTACGAGCAGTACTTC. This chain joins TRBV2 and TRBJ2-7, with unresolved D. The germline V gene encodes CDR1 SNHLY and CDR2 FYNNEI. With 7 bases removed from V and 0 bases from J, the gap between germline ends came to 13 bases. The CDR3 has 14 amino acids. Supplemented by reference TRBV2 and TRBJ2-7, the full variable domain reads EPEVTQTPSHQVTQMGQEVILRCVPISNHLYFYWYRQILGQKVEFLVSFYNNEISEKSEIFDDQFSVERPDGSNFTLKIRSTKLEDSAMYFCASKVEVNSYEQYFGPGTRLTVT.

V and J are TRBV30 and TRBJ1-2; D unclear. CDR1 and CDR2 from the germline V gene are GTSNPN and SVGIG (reference sequence). CDR3 length: 11 amino acids. The V end was cut by 0 bases, the J end by 6 bases, with 5 bases between. In nucleotides, the CDR3 is TGTGCCTGGAGTGTAACGGATGGCTACACCTTC. This codes for CAWSVTDGYTF.

The chain links TRBV11-2 to TRBJ1-2; no definite D call. The CDR3 consists of 13 residues. CDR1 is SGHAT and CDR2 is FQNNGV in the germline V gene. V shed 1 base and J shed 7 bases, with 10 bases lying between them. The DNA of the CDR3 is TGTGCCAGCAGCTTAGTTGGCAAGGTTGGCTACACCTTC. Amino acids: CASSLVGKVGYTF.

This clone was observed a handful of times. The chain combines TRBV15 with TRBJ2-5, with 9 bases aligning to TRBD1. This CDR3 comprises 13 residues. The junction had 5 bases not matched to a gene; V was cut back by 7 bases and J by 5 bases. Germline loops: CDR1 LNHNV, CDR2 YYDKDF (reference sequence). CDR3 bases: TGTGCCACCACTCGGACAGGGGTGGAGACCCAGTACTTC. Translation: CATTRTGVETQYF.

This clone occurred a few times. The genes are TRBV2 and TRBJ2-5; weak D call: TRBD1 (6 bases). V shed 6 bases and J shed 6 bases, with 17 bases lying between them. The CDR3 covers 14 residues. The germline V gene has CDR1 SNHLY and CDR2 FYNNEI. The CDR3 region has the DNA TGTGCCAGCAGCACCGGGCAGGGGCTACAGACCCAGTACTTC. Its protein product is CASSTGQGLQTQYF.

The CDR3 is CAWKTGNNEKLFF. CDR3 nucleotide sequence: TGTGCCTGGAAGACAGGGAATAATGAAAAACTGTTTTTT. V usage is TRBV30 and J usage is TRBJ1-4; 7 nucleotides match TRBD1. V lost 4 bases and J lost 4; bases outside the gene matches: 3. Per germline, CDR1 GTSNPN and CDR2 SVGIG (reference sequence). The CDR3 is 13 residues long.

This clone has only a few counts. Here the CDR3 DNA reads TGTGCCAGCAGCACCGAAGGGGGTAGCACAGATACGCAGTATTTT. Translating gives CASSTEGGSTDTQYF. V and J are TRBV2 and TRBJ2-3; D is possibly TRBD1 (6 bases). This CDR3 is built from 15 residues. V gave up 6 bases and J gave up 0 bases, with 13 bases separating them. The germline CDR1 and CDR2 sequences are SNHLY and FYNNEI.

The rearrangement links TRBV30 to TRBJ1-1, with D possibly TRBD1 on 6 matching bases. The CDR3 covers 12 residues. Per germline, CDR1 GTSNPN and CDR2 SVGIG (reference sequence). V was cut by 2 bases and J by 10 bases, with 14 bases left in between. CDR3 sequence reads: CAWSTGTLGAFF. In DNA, the CDR3 is TGTGCCTGGAGTACAGGGACATTAGGAGCTTTCTTT. The full variable domain, with the rest looked up from reference TRBV30 and TRBJ1-1, is SQTIHQWPATLVQPVGSPLSLECTVEGTSNPNLYWYRQAAGRGLQLLFYSVGIGQISSEVPQNLSASRPQDRQFILSSKKLLLSDSGFYLCAWSTGTLGAFFGQGTRLTVV.

This clone occurred once. The chain carries TRBV7-9 and TRBJ2-5; 7 nucleotides match TRBD1. Per germline, CDR1 SEHNR and CDR2 FQNEAQ (reference sequence). The CDR3 contains 13 residues. Unmatched junction bases numbered 5, after V lost 5 bases and J lost 5 bases. The CDR3 region has the DNA TGTGCCAGCAGCCGACAGGGTGGCGAGACCCAGTACTTC. Protein product: CASSRQGGETQYF.

The chain links TRBV25-1 to TRBJ2-3, with D possibly being TRBD1 (5 bases). The CDR3 sequence is 14 residues long. Germline V CDR1 and CDR2: MGHDK, SYGVNS. V was pared by 9 bases and J by 1 base, with 14 bases between. The CDR3 nucleotides are TGTGCCAGTGGTAAGGGGTTTCGCACAGATACGCAGTATTTT. This translates into CASGKGFRTDTQYF.

The chain uses TRBV15 and TRBJ1-4; TRBD1 is a possible D gene (5 bases). The V and J ends lost 7 bases and 5 bases respectively, with 11 bases between them. Looked up from germline, CDR1 is LNHNV and CDR2 is YYDKDF (reference sequence). The CDR3 spans 13 residues. CDR3 sequence: CATKRGNNEKLFF. In DNA, the CDR3 is TGTGCCACCAAGCGGGGGAACAATGAAAAACTGTTTTTT.

The rearrangement joins TRBV20-1 to TRBJ1-2; D is ambiguous. The CDR3 contains 11 residues. Germline CDR1 is DFQATT and CDR2 is SNEGSKA (reference sequence). The V gene lost 5 bases and the J gene lost 2 bases, with 6 bases spanning the gap. CDR3 sequence: CSAEDNYGYTF. The CDR3 nucleotides are TGCAGTGCTGAGGACAACTATGGCTACACCTTC.

J is TRBJ1-1 and V is TRBV30, with D unclear. The CDR3 is made up of 13 amino acids. CDR1 is GTSNPN and CDR2 is SVGIG in the germline V gene (reference sequence). V lost 3 bases to trimming and J lost 5 bases, with 13 bases between them. Here the CDR3 reads CAWRYSPGTEAFF. The CDR3, as DNA: TGTGCCTGGAGGTACAGCCCGGGTACTGAAGCTTTCTTT.

The chain uses TRBV9 and TRBJ2-7; no reliable D call. V lost 6 bases, J lost 4 bases, and 17 bases lay in between. Germline lookup yields CDR1 SGDLS and CDR2 YYNGEE. The CDR3 is 14 residues long. The CDR3: CASTPSVGGYEQYF. The DNA for the CDR3 is TGTGCCAGCACCCCCAGTGTCGGTGGGTACGAGCAGTACTTC.

J is TRBJ1-5 and V is TRBV10-3; D gene ambiguous. The CDR3 has 13 residues. Trimming took 7 bases from V and 5 from J, leaving 12 bases between them. Germline CDR1 ENHRY, CDR2 SYGVKD. The chain's CDR3 is CAITRTEDQPQHF. The CDR3 nucleotides read TGTGCCATCACTCGGACGGAGGATCAGCCCCAGCATTTT.

CDR3 nucleotide sequence: TGTGCCAGCAGTAGGGAGGGTGGCTATGGCTACACCTTC. Its protein product is CASSREGGYGYTF. The chain links TRBV25-1 to TRBJ1-2, with D unresolved. V was pared by 5 bases and J by 4 bases, with 11 bases between. From germline, CDR1 is MGHDK and CDR2 SYGVNS. The CDR3 is 13 amino acids.